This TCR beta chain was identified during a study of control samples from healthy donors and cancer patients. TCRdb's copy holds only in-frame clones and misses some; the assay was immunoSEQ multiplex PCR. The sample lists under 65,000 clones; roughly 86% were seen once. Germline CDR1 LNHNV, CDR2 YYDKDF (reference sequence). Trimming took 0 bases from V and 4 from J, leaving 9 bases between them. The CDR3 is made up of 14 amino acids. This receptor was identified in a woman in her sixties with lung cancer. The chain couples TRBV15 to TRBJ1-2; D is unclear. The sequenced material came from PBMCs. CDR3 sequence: CATSRDYGGYGYTF. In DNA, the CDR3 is TGTGCCACCAGCAGAGATTATGGAGGCTATGGCTACACCTTC.